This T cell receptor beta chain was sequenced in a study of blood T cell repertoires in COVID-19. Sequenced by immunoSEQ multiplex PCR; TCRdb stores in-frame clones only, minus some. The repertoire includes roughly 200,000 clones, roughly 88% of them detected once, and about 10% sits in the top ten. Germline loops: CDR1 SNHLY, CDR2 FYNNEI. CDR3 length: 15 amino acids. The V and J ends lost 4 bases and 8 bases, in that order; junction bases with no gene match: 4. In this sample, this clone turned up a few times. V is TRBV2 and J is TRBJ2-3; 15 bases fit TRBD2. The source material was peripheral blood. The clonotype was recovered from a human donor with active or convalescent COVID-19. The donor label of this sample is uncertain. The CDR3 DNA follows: TGTGCCAGCAGTGGGACTAGCGGGAGGGACAGTACGCAGTATTTT. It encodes CASSGTSGRDSTQYF.